This TCR beta chain originates from a study of Ad26.COV2.S vaccination and SARS-CoV-2 variants. Study-level findings and limits: Whether participants received vaccine or placebo, their non-spike TCR breadth was similar. Reported post-vaccination CD8+ and CD4+ T cell responses to spike showed substantial breadth.

The V gene's germline CDR1 is SNHLY and CDR2 FYNNEI. The CDR3 contains 14 residues. Regarding this clone: Antigen: not known. The junction and the germline gene differ at one end; a read error may be behind it.

The data were produced by immunoSEQ multiplex PCR, yet TCRdb's version contains in-frame clones alone and is incomplete. The sample contains some 39,000 clones, 83% of which appear only once. Sequencing was performed on peripheral blood, taken after recovery from COVID-19. The chain is built from TRBV2 and TRBJ1-1; maybe TRBD1 (6 bases). This receptor was taken from a human donor who had recovered from COVID-19. Here the CDR3 reads CASSEGQWNTEAFF. The CDR3 bases are TGTGCCAGCAGCGAAGGACAGTGGAACACTGAAGCTTTCTTT.